This entry describes one T cell receptor beta chain. This record belongs to a study of blood T cell repertoires in COVID-19. Original methodology: Amplified reference gene primers provided the basis for estimating nucleated cell counts. Generated by immunoSEQ multiplex PCR, the TCRdb table keeps only in-frame clones and is missing some. The V and J calls and the clone size are those of that table, but D and trimming were determined from the DNA. The repertoire holds roughly 160,000 clones, with more than 80% as singletons. Cohorts were determined from participant-reported clinical history. V gave up 1 base and J gave up 3 bases, with 9 bases separating them. This CDR3 region has 14 residues. Germline-derived CDR1 and CDR2 are SGHDN and FVKESK.

This chain joins TRBV14 and TRBJ1-2; D remains ambiguous. Input material: PBMCs or T cells enriched from blood (not recorded which). The clonotype originates from a man aged 45-65 years who had recovered from COVID-19. Here the CDR3 reads CASSQGGDDYGYTF. In DNA form, the CDR3 reads TGTGCCAGCAGCCAAGGCGGGGATGACTATGGCTACACCTTC.